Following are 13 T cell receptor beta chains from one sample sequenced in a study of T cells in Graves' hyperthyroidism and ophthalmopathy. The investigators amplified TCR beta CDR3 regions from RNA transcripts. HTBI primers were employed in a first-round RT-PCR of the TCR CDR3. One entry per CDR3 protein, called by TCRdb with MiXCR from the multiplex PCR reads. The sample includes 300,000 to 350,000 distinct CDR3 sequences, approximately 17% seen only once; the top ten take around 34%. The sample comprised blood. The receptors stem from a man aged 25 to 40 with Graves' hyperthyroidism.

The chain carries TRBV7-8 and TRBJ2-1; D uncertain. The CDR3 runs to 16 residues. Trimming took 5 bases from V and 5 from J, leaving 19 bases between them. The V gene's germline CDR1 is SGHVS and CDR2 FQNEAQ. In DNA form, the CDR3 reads TGTGCCAGCAGCCGAAGCCGTCTCATAGGTAACAATGAGCAGTTCTTC. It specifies CASSRSRLIGNNEQFF.

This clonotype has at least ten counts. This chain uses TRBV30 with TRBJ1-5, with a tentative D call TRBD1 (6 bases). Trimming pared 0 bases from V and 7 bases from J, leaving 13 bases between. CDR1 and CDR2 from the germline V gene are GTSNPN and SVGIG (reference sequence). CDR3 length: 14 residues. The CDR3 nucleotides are TGTGCCTGGAGTGTAGGGGGGAGTAGGCAGCCCCAGCATTTT. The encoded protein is CAWSVGGSRQPQHF.

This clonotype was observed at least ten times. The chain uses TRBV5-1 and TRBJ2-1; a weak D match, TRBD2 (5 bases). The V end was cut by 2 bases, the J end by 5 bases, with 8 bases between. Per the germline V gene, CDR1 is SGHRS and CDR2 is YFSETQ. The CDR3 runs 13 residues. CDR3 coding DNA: TGCGCCAGCAGCTTAAGCGGCAACAATGAGCAGTTCTTC. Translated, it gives CASSLSGNNEQFF.

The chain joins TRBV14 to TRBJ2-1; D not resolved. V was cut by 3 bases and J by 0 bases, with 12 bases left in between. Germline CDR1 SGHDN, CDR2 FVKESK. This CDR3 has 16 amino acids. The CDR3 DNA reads TGTGCCAGCAGCCATCTCCAACAGAGCTCCTACAATGAGCAGTTCTTC. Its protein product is CASSHLQQSSYNEQFF.

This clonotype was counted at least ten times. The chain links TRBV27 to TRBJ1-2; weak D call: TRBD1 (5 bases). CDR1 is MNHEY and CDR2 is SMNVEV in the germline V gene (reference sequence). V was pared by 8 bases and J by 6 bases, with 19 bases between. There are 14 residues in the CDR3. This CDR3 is CASRLRGRLNGYTF. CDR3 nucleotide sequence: TGTGCCAGCCGCCTTAGGGGTCGGCTCAATGGCTACACCTTC.

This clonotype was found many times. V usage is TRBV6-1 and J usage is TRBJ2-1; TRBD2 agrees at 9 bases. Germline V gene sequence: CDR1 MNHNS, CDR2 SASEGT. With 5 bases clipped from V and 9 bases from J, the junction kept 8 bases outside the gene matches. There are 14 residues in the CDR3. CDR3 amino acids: CASSSGLAQGEQFF. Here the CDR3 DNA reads TGTGCCAGCAGTTCGGGACTAGCCCAGGGTGAGCAGTTCTTC.

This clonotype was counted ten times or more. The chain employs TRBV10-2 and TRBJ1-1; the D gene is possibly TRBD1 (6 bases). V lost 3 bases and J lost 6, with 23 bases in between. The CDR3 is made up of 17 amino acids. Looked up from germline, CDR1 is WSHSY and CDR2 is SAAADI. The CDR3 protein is CASSDPWGATGKAEAFF. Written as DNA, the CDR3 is TGCGCCAGCAGTGACCCGTGGGGGGCAACAGGGAAGGCTGAAGCTTTCTTT.

For the CDR3, the DNA is TGTGCCAGCAGCTATTACAGGGCTTTCGACGAGCAGTACTTC. This codes for CASSYYRAFDEQYF. V gene TRBV11-2 combines with J gene TRBJ2-7; a weak D match, TRBD1 (6 bases). Germline CDR1 reads SGHAT; CDR2 reads FQNNGV. This CDR3 has 14 amino acids. The ends were cut back, 4 bases at V and 5 bases at J, with 15 bases in the middle. The whole variable domain, filled in from reference TRBV11-2 and TRBJ2-7, reads EAGVAQSPRYKIIEKRQSVAFWCNPISGHATLYWYQQILGQGPKLLIQFQNNGVVDDSQLPKDRFSAERLKGVDSTLKIQPAKLEDSAVYLCASSYYRAFDEQYFGPGTRLTVT.

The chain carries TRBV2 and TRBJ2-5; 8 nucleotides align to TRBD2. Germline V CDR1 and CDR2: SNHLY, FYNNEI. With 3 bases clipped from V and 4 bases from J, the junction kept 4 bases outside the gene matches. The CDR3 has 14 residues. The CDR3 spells CASSDRGRRETQYF. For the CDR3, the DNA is TGTGCCAGCAGTGATCGCGGGAGGCGAGAGACCCAGTACTTC.

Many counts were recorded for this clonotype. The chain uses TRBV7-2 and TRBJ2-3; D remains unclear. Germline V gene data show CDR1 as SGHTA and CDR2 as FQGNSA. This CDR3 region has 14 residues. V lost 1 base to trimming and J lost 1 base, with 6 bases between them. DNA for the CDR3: TGTGCCAGCAGCTTAGAAATCCGCACAGATACGCAGTATTTT. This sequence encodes CASSLEIRTDTQYF.

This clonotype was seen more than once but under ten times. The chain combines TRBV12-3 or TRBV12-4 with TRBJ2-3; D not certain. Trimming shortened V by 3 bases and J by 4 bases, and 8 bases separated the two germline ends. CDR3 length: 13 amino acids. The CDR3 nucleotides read TGTGCCAGCAGTTTGAGGTGGTCAGATACGCAGTATTTT. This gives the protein CASSLRWSDTQYF.

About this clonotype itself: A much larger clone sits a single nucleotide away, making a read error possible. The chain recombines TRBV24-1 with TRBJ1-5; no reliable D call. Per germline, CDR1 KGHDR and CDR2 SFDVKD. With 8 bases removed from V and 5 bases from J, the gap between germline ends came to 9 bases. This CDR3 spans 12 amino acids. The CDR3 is CATMSDDQPQHF. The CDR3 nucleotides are TGTGCCACCATGAGTGACGATCAGCCCCAGCATTTT.

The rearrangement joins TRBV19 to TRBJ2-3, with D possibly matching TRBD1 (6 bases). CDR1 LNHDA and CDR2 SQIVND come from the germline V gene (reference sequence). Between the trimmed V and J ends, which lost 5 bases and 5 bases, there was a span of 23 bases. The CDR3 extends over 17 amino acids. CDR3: CASSGQGRGPLKDTQYF. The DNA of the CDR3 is TGTGCCAGTAGTGGTCAGGGCAGGGGACCCTTAAAAGATACGCAGTATTTT.